The 21 T cell receptor beta chains below all came from one sample that was sequenced in a study of CD8 T cells in Susac syndrome. When the RNA was reverse transcribed, random hexamers were used with an input of about 0.45 to 1 ug. TCRdb recomputed calls from the immunoSEQ multiplex PCR reads with MiXCR, one row per CDR3 protein. This sample carries about 130,000 distinct CDR3 sequences, approximately 79% of them seen once, and the ten largest clones take 0.45% to 0.6%. The sequencing input was CD8+ T cells from PBMCs. Receptors originate from a human donor with multiple sclerosis.

J is TRBJ2-3 and V is TRBV19; 8 nucleotides line up with TRBD2. CDR3 length: 17 amino acids. In germline, CDR1 is LNHDA, CDR2 SQIVND (reference sequence). The V segment lost 3 bases and the J segment 2 bases; nucleotides outside the gene matches: 10. CDR3 sequence: CASSIASGGDYTDTQYF. The CDR3 coding sequence is TGTGCCAGTAGTATCGCGAGCGGGGGAGACTACACAGATACGCAGTATTTT. Supplemented by reference TRBV19 and TRBJ2-3, the full variable domain reads DGGITQSPKYLFRKEGQNVTLSCEQNLNHDAMYWYRQDPGQGLRLIYYSQIVNDFQKGDIAEGYSVSREKKESFPLTVTSAQKNPTAFYLCASSIASGGDYTDTQYFGPGTRLTVL.

V gene TRBV7-2 combines with J gene TRBJ2-3, with D possibly TRBD1 on 5 matching bases. The CDR3 runs to 16 residues. Germline assignment: CDR1 SGHTA and CDR2 FQGNSA. The V and J ends lost 1 base and 2 bases respectively, with 13 bases between them. DNA of the CDR3: TGTGCCAGCAGCTTAGAGCAGGGATGGGTCACAGATACGCAGTATTTT. Translation gives CASSLEQGWVTDTQYF.

The V call is TRBV28, the J call TRBJ2-1, with D perhaps matching TRBD1 or TRBD2 (6 bases each). Trimming removed 5 bases at V and 10 bases at J, with 15 bases between. CDR1 is MDHEN and CDR2 is SYDVKM in the germline V gene. The CDR3 spans 13 residues. CDR3 nucleotide sequence: TGTGCCAGCAGTGGACCTAGGGGGGAAGAGCAGTTCTTC. This encodes CASSGPRGEEQFF.

The CDR3 sequence: CAAWRTIGNTIYF. CDR3 DNA sequence: TGTGCGGCTTGGCGTACAATAGGAAACACCATATATTTT. The chain uses TRBV30 and TRBJ1-3; the D is unclear. This CDR3 has 13 residues. Germline assignment: CDR1 GTSNPN and CDR2 SVGIG (reference sequence).

The chain combines TRBV12-5 with TRBJ2-1; 8 nucleotides agree with TRBD2. V trimming: 5 bases; J trimming: 6 bases; junction bases outside the gene matches: 12. The CDR3 runs to 16 residues. Germline CDR1 is LGHNT and CDR2 is FRNRAP. The CDR3 protein is CASGISSGRGGNEQFF. The CDR3 region has the DNA TGTGCTAGTGGTATATCTAGCGGGCGCGGAGGCAATGAGCAGTTCTTC.

The V gene is TRBV11-2, the J gene TRBJ1-2, with D tentatively TRBD1 (6 bases). This CDR3 is built from 15 residues. Germline V gene data show CDR1 as SGHAT and CDR2 as FQNNGV. The V end lost 3 bases, the J end lost 2 bases, and 13 bases lay between the germline ends. This CDR3 reads CASSFTRTENYGYTF. For the CDR3, the DNA is TGTGCCAGCAGCTTCACCAGGACAGAAAACTATGGCTACACCTTC.

The chain links TRBV6-1 to TRBJ2-1; no clear D gene. CDR3 length equals 16 residues. Germline CDR1 MNHNS, CDR2 SASEGT. V was shortened by 3 bases and J by 10 bases, with 22 bases between the two germline ends. The CDR3 region is CASSDISVERIGEQFF. CDR3 DNA sequence: TGTGCCAGCAGTGACATCTCTGTGGAGAGGATAGGGGAGCAGTTCTTC.

The V gene is TRBV11-2, the J gene TRBJ1-5, with a tentative D call TRBD1 (6 bases). There are 17 residues in the CDR3. The ends were cut back, 4 bases at V and 4 bases at J, with 20 bases in the middle. Germline V gives CDR1 SGHAT, CDR2 FQNNGV. CDR3 nucleotide sequence: TGTGCCAGCAGCTCCTCACAGGGAAGTCTCGTGAATCAGCCCCAGCATTTT. Its protein product is CASSSSQGSLVNQPQHF.

The gene calls are TRBV4-1 and TRBJ1-6, with 7 bases that match TRBD1. V was clipped by 4 bases and J by 6 bases; unmatched bases: 3. Germline assignment: CDR1 MGHRA and CDR2 YSYEKL. The CDR3 runs to 14 residues. CDR3 bases: TGCGCCAGCAGCCTGGGACAGCTTAATTCACCCCTCCACTTT. Translating gives CASSLGQLNSPLHF.

The chain links TRBV4-1 to TRBJ1-1; TRBD1 matches 8 bases. The ends lost 6 bases at V and 5 bases at J; junction bases unmatched: 8. Germline V lookup: CDR1 MGHRA, CDR2 YSYEKL. CDR3 length: 14 amino acids. The CDR3 DNA is TGCGCCAGCAGTAACGGACAGGGAACTACTGAAGCTTTCTTT. Protein product: CASSNGQGTTEAFF.

The chain joins TRBV11-2 to TRBJ2-2; the D gene is possibly TRBD2 (5 bases). V was trimmed by 3 bases and J by 5 bases, leaving 10 bases between them. This CDR3 has 14 residues. In germline, CDR1 is SGHAT, CDR2 FQNNGV. CDR3 DNA sequence: TGTGCCAGCAGCTTTTTAGGAGGTACCGGGGAGCTGTTTTTT. Its protein is CASSFLGGTGELFF.

V and J are TRBV6-2 or TRBV6-3 and TRBJ2-7; D might be TRBD1 or TRBD2, each matching 5 bases. CDR3 size: 18 residues. CDR1 is MNHEY and CDR2 is SVGEGT in the germline V gene. The DNA for the CDR3 is TGTGCCGGCAGTCATCCGTGGGGCGAGGGAATTATCTCCTACGAGCAGTACGTC. This codes for CAGSHPWGEGIISYEQYV.

V is TRBV27 and J is TRBJ2-1; the match to TRBD2 covers 7 bases. The V and J ends lost 2 bases and 11 bases, in that order; junction bases with no gene match: 3. CDR1 is MNHEY, CDR2 SMNVEV, per germline (reference sequence). The CDR3 runs to 12 residues. The CDR3 nucleotides read TGTGCCAGCAGTTTAGAGGGGACTAAGCAGTTCTTC. It encodes CASSLEGTKQFF.

This clonotype occurred once. The chain has TRBV15 and TRBJ2-1; D perhaps matches TRBD2 (6 bases). Trimming took off 0 bases at V and 5 bases at J, with 20 bases between the two ends. Germline loops: CDR1 LNHNV, CDR2 YYDKDF (reference sequence). CDR3 length: 18 amino acids. CDR3 DNA sequence: TGTGCCACCAGCAGAGACAGAGAAACTGGCGGGAAACACAATGAGCAGTTCTTC. Translation: CATSRDRETGGKHNEQFF.

V is TRBV30 and J is TRBJ2-1, with D perhaps TRBD1 (6 bases). The CDR3 length is 16 residues. The V end lost 5 bases, the J end lost 4 bases, and 21 bases lay between the germline ends. CDR1 GTSNPN and CDR2 SVGIG come from the germline V gene (reference sequence). Here the CDR3 reads CAWLGASSLKYNEQFF. The CDR3 nucleotides read TGTGCCTGGCTGGGGGCATCTTCGTTAAAATACAATGAGCAGTTCTTC.

The CDR3 DNA reads TGTGCCAGCAGTGGCGGGGACAGGGTTCTAGATACGCAGTATTTT. As protein: CASSGGDRVLDTQYF. The chain links TRBV28 to TRBJ2-3; 9 nucleotides agree with TRBD1. Germline loops: CDR1 MDHEN, CDR2 SYDVKM. V lost 5 bases and J lost 5; bases outside the gene matches: 8. The CDR3 has 15 amino acids.

This chain links TRBV12-3 or TRBV12-4 with TRBJ2-3; 8 positions match TRBD2. Trimming cost V 5 bases and J 8 bases; bases outside gene matches: 12. This CDR3 comprises 15 residues. The CDR3 region is CASSPSGSEAGTQYF. CDR3 nucleotides: TGTGCCAGCAGTCCGAGCGGGAGTGAGGCAGGTACGCAGTATTTT.

This sequence joins TRBV28 and TRBJ1-2, with 7 bases fitting TRBD1. CDR3 length: 15 amino acids. CDR1 is MDHEN, CDR2 SYDVKM, per germline. Trimming cost V 6 bases and J 6 bases; bases outside gene matches: 13. The CDR3 sequence: CASRKIPGQSNGYTF. Here the CDR3 DNA reads TGTGCCAGCAGAAAGATTCCGGGACAGTCTAATGGCTACACCTTC.

This clonotype was observed a handful of times. The J gene is TRBJ1-1, the V gene TRBV7-6; D gene unclear. The CDR3 spans 14 residues. Germline CDR1 SGHVS, CDR2 FNYEAQ. The ends were cut back, 6 bases at V and 0 bases at J, with 11 bases in the middle. CDR3 DNA: TGTGCCAGCAGTCGAAAGGCAATGAACACTGAAGCTTTCTTT. It translates to CASSRKAMNTEAFF.

J is TRBJ2-1 and V is TRBV19; D perhaps matches TRBD1 (6 bases). Trimming took 4 bases from V and 0 from J, leaving 22 bases between them. Germline loops: CDR1 LNHDA, CDR2 SQIVND (reference sequence). CDR3 length equals 19 residues. The CDR3 DNA follows: TGTGCCAGTAGTAGCGGACAGTTTCTCAGAACGAGCTCCTACAATGAGCAGTTCTTC. Protein: CASSSGQFLRTSSYNEQFF.

CDR3 in DNA: TGCAGTGCTAGAGACTTTCGGGACAGCACCGACCCCGATACGCAGTATTTT. Translated, it gives CSARDFRDSTDPDTQYF. The chain is built from TRBV20-1 and TRBJ2-3, with 7 bases aligning to TRBD1. The V segment lost 0 bases and the J segment 6 bases; nucleotides outside the gene matches: 15. Germline CDR1 DFQATT, CDR2 SNEGSKA (reference sequence). This CDR3 has 17 residues.